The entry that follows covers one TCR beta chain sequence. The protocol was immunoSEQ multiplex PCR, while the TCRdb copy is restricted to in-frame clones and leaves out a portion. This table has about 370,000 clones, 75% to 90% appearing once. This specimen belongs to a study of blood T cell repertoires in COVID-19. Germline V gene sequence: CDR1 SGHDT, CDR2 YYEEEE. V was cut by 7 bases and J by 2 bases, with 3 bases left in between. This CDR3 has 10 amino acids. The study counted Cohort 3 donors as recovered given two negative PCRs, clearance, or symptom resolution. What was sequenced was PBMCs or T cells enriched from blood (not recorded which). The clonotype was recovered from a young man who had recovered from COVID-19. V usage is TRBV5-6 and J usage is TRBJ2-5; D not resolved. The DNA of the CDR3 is TGTGCCAGCGTACAAGAGACCCAGTACTTC. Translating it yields CASVQETQYF.